The clone carrying this T cell receptor (beta chain) was recorded only once. Antigen specificity is unknown. How the authors handled the data: ImmunoSEQ junction-only sequences lacked quality scores, so their filtering differed. TCRdb's table, derived via immunoSEQ multiplex PCR, lists solely in-frame clones and lacks some. V and J calls and clone size are those listed in that table; D and trimming were worked out from the DNA. The table shows roughly 2,000,000 clones, with approximately 94% occurring only once. This record comes from a study of shared clonotypes between healthy human individuals. Looking at the study overall: The cohort comprised a couple of women and a few men. Their ages spanned 18 to 49 years. Study-wide findings and caveats: Rarefaction showed that sequencing of sorted subsets was incomplete (despite large depth).

Naive CD8 cells were CD45RO-negative, positively selected for CCR7, excluding terminally differentiated effector memory CD45RA+ cells. V was clipped by 6 bases and J by 2 bases; unmatched bases: 3. There are 14 residues in the CDR3. Per the germline V gene, CDR1 is LGHNA and CDR2 is YSLEER. What was sequenced was naive CD8+ T cells sorted from blood. The rearrangement uses TRBV4-3 and TRBJ2-5, with 10 bases matching TRBD1. This sequence was found in a man between 18 and 35 years old in good health. The CDR3 is CASSVDRGQETQYF. CDR3 nucleotide sequence: TGCGCCAGCAGTGTGGACAGGGGGCAAGAGACCCAGTACTTC.